These 32 T cell receptor beta chains were sequenced from one sample in a study of blood T cell repertoires in COVID-19. Generated by immunoSEQ multiplex PCR, the TCRdb table keeps only in-frame clones and is missing some. The sample consists of around 300,000 clones, roughly 87% of them appearing once. Input material: peripheral blood. The source of these receptors is a man aged 45-60 years with active or convalescent COVID-19.

This chain uses TRBV9 with TRBJ1-6; D might be TRBD1 (5 bases). The germline gives CDR1 SGDLS, CDR2 YYNGEE. This CDR3 region has 15 residues. V was pared by 3 bases and J by 10 bases, with 17 bases between. The CDR3 sequence: CASSAGHLISSPLHF. In nucleotides, the CDR3 is TGTGCCAGCAGCGCCGGACACCTAATATCCTCACCCCTCCACTTT.

This chain connects TRBV6-5 to TRBJ1-3; no firm D call. Trimming took off 3 bases at V and 0 bases at J, with 3 bases between the two ends. Germline-derived CDR1 and CDR2 are MNHEY and SVGAGI. This CDR3 has 13 residues. DNA for the CDR3: TGTGCCAGCAGTTATAGCTCTGGAAACACCATATATTTT. Protein: CASSYSSGNTIYF.

The chain is built from TRBV5-1 and TRBJ2-1, with a possible D match to TRBD1 (6 bases). V dropped 2 bases and J dropped 13 bases, with 13 bases sitting between them. The germline V gene has CDR1 SGHRS and CDR2 YFSETQ. The CDR3 extends over 12 amino acids. The CDR3 sequence is CASSFPQGEQFF. CDR3 nucleotides: TGCGCCAGCAGCTTTCCACAGGGAGAACAGTTCTTC.

The chain uses TRBV5-1 and TRBJ1-2; 9 bases are a match to TRBD1. V was pared by 7 bases and J by 6 bases, with 10 bases of the junction left unmatched. The germline V gene has CDR1 SGHRS and CDR2 YFSETQ. This CDR3 has 14 residues. The CDR3 DNA is TGCGCCAGCGGAAAGACCGGGACAGGGAATGGCTACACCTTC. Its protein product is CASGKTGTGNGYTF.

V usage is TRBV28 and J usage is TRBJ2-1; 8 nucleotides align to TRBD2. Germline V lookup: CDR1 MDHEN, CDR2 SYDVKM. The CDR3 sequence is 16 residues long. Losses at the gene ends were 6 bases for V and 6 bases for J; bases not matched to a gene: 13. CDR3 in amino acids: CASSPPGSGASNEQFF. The DNA of the CDR3 is TGTGCCAGCAGCCCCCCAGGTAGCGGGGCCTCCAATGAGCAGTTCTTC.

This chain links TRBV15 with TRBJ2-3, with a tentative D call TRBD2 (6 bases). Germline loops: CDR1 LNHNV, CDR2 YYDKDF (reference sequence). The V end was cut by 0 bases, the J end by 4 bases, with 14 bases between. The CDR3 is 16 residues long. The CDR3 nucleotides read TGTGCCACCAGCAGAGACTTCGGAGGGGTACCAGATACGCAGTATTTT. Its protein is CATSRDFGGVPDTQYF.

V gene TRBV6-5 combines with J gene TRBJ1-2, with a tentative D call TRBD1 (6 bases). Deletions cut 6 bases from V and 4 bases from J, with 15 bases between. Germline-derived CDR1 and CDR2 are MNHEY and SVGAGI. The CDR3 loop spans 14 amino acids. CDR3: CASRARDTLYGYTF. CDR3 sequence (DNA): TGTGCCAGCAGGGCCCGGGACACCCTCTATGGCTACACCTTC.

The V gene is TRBV29-1, the J gene TRBJ2-1; 7 positions match TRBD2. CDR3 length: 13 amino acids. V lost 4 bases and J lost 10; bases outside the gene matches: 10. CDR1 and CDR2 from the germline V gene are SQVTM and ANQGSEA. CDR3 residues: CSVGVELAREQFF. In DNA, the CDR3 is TGCAGCGTTGGGGTGGAACTAGCGAGGGAGCAGTTCTTC.

The rearrangement links TRBV9 to TRBJ2-1; 7 bases align to TRBD2. This CDR3 spans 16 amino acids. Germline CDR1 SGDLS, CDR2 YYNGEE. Losses at the gene ends were 0 bases for V and 2 bases for J; bases not matched to a gene: 5. DNA of the CDR3: TGTGCCAGCAGCGTAGGGGGGGGTTCCCCCTACAATGAGCAGTTCTTC. Its protein product is CASSVGGGSPYNEQFF. The variable domain in full, with the rest retrieved from reference TRBV9 and TRBJ2-1, is DSGVTQTPKHLITATGQRVTLRCSPRSGDLSVYWYQQSLDQGLQFLIQYYNGEERAKGNILERFSAQQFPDLHSELNLSSLELGDSALYFCASSVGGGSPYNEQFFGPGTRLTVL.

This clone was seen only once. Here the CDR3 reads CATSDNRAGYTQYF. The CDR3 region has the DNA TGTGCCACCAGTGATAATCGTGCGGGCTATACGCAGTATTTT. The chain uses TRBV24-1 and TRBJ2-3; D is perhaps TRBD2 (5 bases). Between the trimmed V and J ends, which lost 3 bases and 7 bases, there was a span of 13 bases. Germline V gives CDR1 KGHDR, CDR2 SFDVKD. This CDR3 comprises 14 residues.

The chain recombines TRBV4-2 with TRBJ1-5, with D tentatively TRBD1 (5 bases). CDR3 size: 17 residues. V lost 3 bases to trimming and J lost 2 bases, with 17 bases between them. Per the germline V gene, CDR1 is LGHNA and CDR2 is YNFKEQ. The CDR3 nucleotides are TGTGCCAGCAGCCATTTGGCTTCAGGGACTGGCAATCAGCCCCAGCATTTT. Protein: CASSHLASGTGNQPQHF.

The chain combines TRBV2 with TRBJ2-1; tentative D call: TRBD2 (5 bases). CDR3 length: 13 amino acids. V gave up 5 bases and J gave up 8 bases, with 13 bases separating them. Germline loops: CDR1 SNHLY, CDR2 FYNNEI. The CDR3 protein is CASSPAMEDEQFF. CDR3 DNA: TGTGCCAGCAGTCCCGCTATGGAGGATGAGCAGTTCTTC.

This clone appeared once. This sequence joins TRBV2 and TRBJ1-6, with 7 bases aligning to TRBD1. The trim removed 6 bases at V and 4 bases at J, leaving 0 bases unmatched. This CDR3 has 13 residues. Looked up from germline, CDR1 is SNHLY and CDR2 is FYNNEI. The CDR3 is CASRGQYNSPLHF. Written as DNA, the CDR3 is TGTGCCAGCAGGGGACAGTATAATTCACCCCTCCACTTT.

The V and J genes are TRBV5-8 and TRBJ1-4; D gene uncertain. The CDR3 sequence is 14 residues long. Trimming left V 8 bases short and J 7 bases short, with 18 bases between. Germline V gives CDR1 SGHTS, CDR2 YDEGEE. Here the CDR3 DNA reads TGTGCCAGTTTCGAGTGGGCCGGCCCTGAAAAACTGTTTTTT. This gives the protein CASFEWAGPEKLFF.

This clone was recorded a few times. The chain couples TRBV18 to TRBJ2-4, with D tentatively TRBD2 (6 bases). The V gene's germline CDR1 is KGHSH and CDR2 LQKENI. This CDR3 has 14 amino acids. V was shortened by 3 bases and J by 4 bases, with 10 bases between the two germline ends. Here the CDR3 reads CASSPGSPKNIQYF. The CDR3 region has the DNA TGTGCCAGCTCACCCGGGAGCCCTAAAAACATTCAGTACTTC.

The rearrangement links TRBV27 to TRBJ2-1; the match to TRBD1 covers 9 bases. After removal of 0 bases from V and 7 bases from J, the junction contained 10 bases not matched to a gene. Per the germline V gene, CDR1 is MNHEY and CDR2 is SMNVEV (reference sequence). The CDR3 consists of 17 residues. CDR3 sequence: CASSLSQGTGLWNEQFF. The CDR3 nucleotides are TGTGCCAGCAGTTTATCCCAGGGGACAGGGTTGTGGAATGAGCAGTTCTTC.

The V gene is TRBV2, the J gene TRBJ2-1, with D possibly matching TRBD2 (6 bases). This CDR3 comprises 12 residues. Trimming took off 4 bases at V and 6 bases at J, with 7 bases between the two ends. CDR1 is SNHLY, CDR2 FYNNEI, per germline. CDR3 sequence (DNA): TGTGCCAGCAGTGTGGGGGGCAATGAGCAGTTCTTC. Translation gives CASSVGGNEQFF.

The chain uses TRBV7-2 and TRBJ2-7; TRBD2 matches 9 bases. This CDR3 is 13 amino acids long. Trimming took 3 bases from V and 4 from J; bases not matched to a gene: 1. Germline V gene data show CDR1 as SGHTA and CDR2 as FQGNSA. CDR3 DNA: TGTGCCAGCAGCTTGACTAGCGGATACGAGCAGTACTTC. This encodes CASSLTSGYEQYF.

The rearrangement uses TRBV5-4 and TRBJ2-7; D is possibly TRBD2 (6 bases). CDR1 and CDR2 from the germline V gene are SGHNT and YYREEE (reference sequence). Trimming shortened V by 3 bases and J by 3 bases, and 10 bases separated the two germline ends. This CDR3 has 13 amino acids. The CDR3, as DNA: TGTGCCAGCAGCTGGGACTCCCGCTACGAGCAGTACTTC. Translating it yields CASSWDSRYEQYF.

V is TRBV11-2 and J is TRBJ2-2; D gene unclear. CDR1 is SGHAT and CDR2 is FQNNGV in the germline V gene. V was shortened by 2 bases and J by 6 bases, with 7 bases between the two germline ends. CDR3 length: 13 amino acids. The CDR3 DNA reads TGTGCCAGCAGCTTAAGTCGGGCCGGGGAGCTGTTTTTT. Its translation is CASSLSRAGELFF.

The chain joins TRBV6-6 to TRBJ2-2; 13 nucleotides agree with TRBD2. V gave up 5 bases and J gave up 6 bases; unmatched junction bases: 9. This CDR3 spans 17 amino acids. Germline V gene lookup returns CDR1 MNHNY and CDR2 SVGAGI (reference sequence). DNA of the CDR3: TGTGCCAGCAGTCGGACTGGACTAGCGGGAGCTCCCGGGGAGCTGTTTTTT. Amino acids: CASSRTGLAGAPGELFF.

The chain couples TRBV6-4 to TRBJ2-7, with a possible D match to TRBD2 (6 bases). Germline CDR1 MRHNA, CDR2 SNTAGT. The CDR3 is made up of 15 amino acids. V was cut by 4 bases and J by 0 bases, with 13 bases left in between. The CDR3 nucleotides are TGTGCCAGCAGTGTCCCGGGACTTCGCTCCTACGAGCAGTACTTC. This gives the protein CASSVPGLRSYEQYF.

The V gene is TRBV5-1, the J gene TRBJ2-1; 9 positions match TRBD1. Germline V gene lookup returns CDR1 SGHRS and CDR2 YFSETQ. J gave up 2 bases and V 4 bases, and 13 bases lay outside the gene matches. The CDR3 spans 18 residues. The CDR3 DNA sequence: TGCGCCAGCAGCAACATTGGTGGGGACAGGGAGGCCTACAATGAGCAGTTCTTC. Translation gives CASSNIGGDREAYNEQFF. Filled out from reference TRBV5-1 and TRBJ2-1, the complete variable domain reads KAGVTQTPRYLIKTRGQQVTLSCSPISGHRSVSWYQQTPGQGLQFLFEYFSETQRNKGNFPGRFSGRQFSNSRSEMNVSTLELGDSALYLCASSNIGGDREAYNEQFFGPGTRLTVL.

This chain uses TRBV19 with TRBJ1-5; D not certain. The germline gives CDR1 LNHDA, CDR2 SQIVND (reference sequence). The ends were cut back, 5 bases at V and 4 bases at J, with 12 bases in the middle. This CDR3 has 14 amino acids. The CDR3 DNA is TGTGCCAGTAGTGGTCGGGTAGGTAATCAGCCCCAGCATTTT. This gives the protein CASSGRVGNQPQHF.

The genes are TRBV5-6 and TRBJ1-2; 7 positions match TRBD1. The J segment lost 4 bases and the V segment lost 2 bases, leaving 14 bases of the junction unmatched. CDR1 is SGHDT, CDR2 YYEEEE, per germline. The CDR3 contains 17 residues. This chain's CDR3 is CASSFRDSPLSSYGYTF. Here the CDR3 DNA reads TGTGCCAGCAGCTTTCGGGACAGCCCTCTTTCTAGCTATGGCTACACCTTC.

The genes are TRBV27 and TRBJ2-7, with a tentative D call TRBD1 (6 bases). The CDR3 contains 15 residues. The germline CDR1 and CDR2 sequences are MNHEY and SMNVEV (reference sequence). Trimming removed 5 bases at V and 3 bases at J, with 17 bases between. The CDR3: CASSTSGASFYEQYF. For the CDR3, the DNA is TGTGCCAGCAGTACATCAGGGGCCTCATTCTACGAGCAGTACTTC.

V and J are TRBV5-6 and TRBJ1-4; D may be TRBD1 (5 bases). V was pared by 0 bases and J by 3 bases, with 9 bases between. The CDR3 consists of 15 residues. Germline CDR1 is SGHDT and CDR2 is YYEEEE. This chain's CDR3 is CASSLAGDANEKLFF. DNA of the CDR3: TGTGCCAGCAGCTTGGCGGGGGATGCTAATGAAAAACTGTTTTTT.

This chain joins TRBV10-1 and TRBJ1-4, with 8 bases fitting TRBD1. This CDR3 is 18 amino acids long. CDR1 is WNHNN and CDR2 is SYGVQD in the germline V gene (reference sequence). Trimming removed 3 bases from V and 4 bases from J; junction bases left unmatched: 13. In DNA, the CDR3 is TGCGCCAGCAGTGAAGGAGTAGGGGACAGGCGATTTAATGAAAAACTGTTTTTT. Translated: CASSEGVGDRRFNEKLFF.

The rearrangement joins TRBV12-3 or TRBV12-4 to TRBJ1-6; no clear D gene. The CDR3 spans 13 residues. Trimming took off 5 bases at V and 7 bases at J, with 9 bases between the two ends. CDR3 region: CASSPRENSPLHF. In nucleotides, the CDR3 is TGTGCCAGCAGTCCCCGGGAGAATTCACCCCTCCACTTT.

J is TRBJ2-5 and V is TRBV3-1 (or the pseudogene TRBV3-2); D is unclear. The CDR3 has 11 residues. The germline gives CDR1 LGHDT, CDR2 YNNKEL (reference sequence). The ends were cut back, 4 bases at V and 2 bases at J, with 2 bases in the middle. The chain's CDR3 is CASSPQETQYF. The CDR3 region has the DNA TGTGCCAGCAGCCCACAAGAGACCCAGTACTTC.

V is TRBV28 and J is TRBJ2-5; 12 nucleotides agree with TRBD2. Germline V gene lookup returns CDR1 MDHEN and CDR2 SYDVKM. V gave up 6 bases and J gave up 5 bases; unmatched junction bases: 13. This CDR3 comprises 17 residues. CDR3 DNA sequence: TGTGCCAGCAGCTCCCTAGCGGGAGGGCCGCCATCGGAGACCCAGTACTTC. Protein: CASSSLAGGPPSETQYF.

This sequence joins TRBV9 and TRBJ1-1, with 7 bases fitting TRBD1. The ends lost 3 bases at V and 5 bases at J; junction bases unmatched: 10. Germline V gene lookup returns CDR1 SGDLS and CDR2 YYNGEE. The CDR3 is 15 residues long. CDR3 loop: CASSGSGTVGTEAFF. The CDR3 DNA reads TGTGCCAGCAGCGGCTCTGGGACAGTAGGAACTGAAGCTTTCTTT. The complete variable domain, with remaining parts taken from reference TRBV9 and TRBJ1-1, reads DSGVTQTPKHLITATGQRVTLRCSPRSGDLSVYWYQQSLDQGLQFLIQYYNGEERAKGNILERFSAQQFPDLHSELNLSSLELGDSALYFCASSGSGTVGTEAFFGQGTRLTVV.